The 16 T cell receptor beta chains in this list originate from one sample, sequenced in a study of T cells in Graves' hyperthyroidism and ophthalmopathy. RNA transcripts provided the source from which TCR beta CDR3 regions were amplified. HTBI primers were used for first-round RT-PCR of the TCR CDR3. One entry per CDR3 protein results from TCRdb running MiXCR on the multiplex PCR reads. The sample lists a few hundred thousand distinct CDR3 sequences, roughly 14% occurring once. The sequenced sample was blood. All receptors derive from a woman in her 40s with Graves' hyperthyroidism that later progressed to Graves' ophthalmopathy.

This clonotype was found many times. The rearrangement uses TRBV28 and TRBJ1-1; 9 bases fit TRBD1. Per germline, CDR1 MDHEN and CDR2 SYDVKM. V lost 3 bases and J lost 8; bases outside the gene matches: 13. The CDR3 is 16 residues long. The CDR3 DNA reads as TGTGCCAGCAGTTTCACTTTAGGGACAGGGCTTGCCGAAGCTTTCTTT. Protein product: CASSFTLGTGLAEAFF. Full variable domain (remainder filled in from reference TRBV28 and TRBJ1-1): DVKVTQSSRYLVKRTGEKVFLECVQDMDHENMFWYRQDPGLGLRLIYFSYDVKMKEKGDIPEGYSVSREKKERFSLILESASTNQTSMYLCASSFTLGTGLAEAFFGQGTRLTVV.

This clonotype was detected many times. This rearrangement joins TRBV19 to TRBJ2-5; D may correspond to TRBD1 or TRBD2 (5 bases each). With 7 bases removed from V and 4 bases from J, the gap between germline ends came to 10 bases. This CDR3 comprises 12 residues. From germline, CDR1 is LNHDA and CDR2 SQIVND (reference sequence). DNA of the CDR3: TGTGCCAGTATAAAGGGACGAGAGACCCAGTACTTC. Amino acid sequence: CASIKGRETQYF.

A note on this clonotype: One junction end does not reproduce the germline sequence, and a read error may be involved. This chain uses TRBV3-1 with TRBJ2-5, with a possible D match to TRBD1 (5 bases). The CDR3 is made up of 13 amino acids. Germline values: CDR1 LGHDT, CDR2 YNNKEL (reference sequence). The CDR3 DNA reads TGTGCCAGCAGCAAAGATTTTAGGCAGGGCCTATACTTC. It yields the protein CASSKDFRQGLYF.

The table lists this clonotype with many counts. This sequence joins TRBV7-8 and TRBJ2-1, with D unclear. Trimming removed 0 bases at V and 9 bases at J, with 9 bases between. The CDR3 consists of 13 residues. CDR1 is SGHVS, CDR2 FQNEAQ, per germline. CDR3 residues: CASSLAGWSEQFF. CDR3 nucleotides: TGTGCCAGCAGCTTAGCGGGTTGGAGTGAGCAGTTCTTC.

Remarks on this clonotype: A much bigger clone sits one base away, suggesting this may be a read error. V gene TRBV7-9 combines with J gene TRBJ2-2, with TRBD1 matching over 10 bases. The CDR3 is made up of 17 amino acids. Germline-derived CDR1 and CDR2 are SEHNR and FQNEAQ (reference sequence). The CDR3 sequence: CASSFPTGGAGTGELLF. The CDR3 bases are TGTGCCAGCAGCTTCCCGACAGGGGGCGCGGGCACCGGGGAGCTGCTTTTT.

The chain joins TRBV7-9 to TRBJ1-1, with D unclear. The CDR3 is made up of 15 amino acids. Per the germline V gene, CDR1 is SEHNR and CDR2 is FQNEAQ (reference sequence). The V gene lost 2 bases and the J gene lost 0 bases, with 10 bases spanning the gap. This chain's CDR3 is CASSLFPAVNTEAFF. The CDR3 region has the DNA TGTGCCAGCAGCTTATTCCCGGCAGTGAACACTGAAGCTTTCTTT.

In its sample, this clonotype was seen many times. V is TRBV6-1 and J is TRBJ2-3; D perhaps matches TRBD2 (6 bases). Trimming took off 3 bases at V and 6 bases at J, with 13 bases between the two ends. CDR1 MNHNS and CDR2 SASEGT come from the germline V gene. This CDR3 has 14 residues. The DNA of the CDR3 is TGTGCCAGCAGTGACCATTTCGCGGGGGATACGCAGTATTTT. Protein product: CASSDHFAGDTQYF.

This clonotype was detected ten times or more. J is TRBJ1-1 and V is TRBV29-1, with no clear D. Deletions cut 6 bases from V and 3 bases from J, with 11 bases between. CDR3 length equals 12 residues. Germline V lookup: CDR1 SQVTM, CDR2 ANQGSEA. The CDR3 coding sequence is TGCAGCGTCATAACCTCCGACACTGAAGCTTTCTTT. Translating it yields CSVITSDTEAFF.

CDR3 in DNA: TGCGCCAGCAGCCCCCGGCCTAGCGGGAGCTATCGGGGTGAGCAGTTCTTC. Amino acid sequence: CASSPRPSGSYRGEQFF. The chain links TRBV5-1 to TRBJ2-1; 10 nucleotides agree with TRBD2. CDR1 is SGHRS, CDR2 YFSETQ, per germline. J gave up 9 bases and V 4 bases, and 16 bases lay outside the gene matches. The CDR3 extends over 17 amino acids.

A remark on this clonotype: The junction and the germline gene differ at one end; a read error may be behind it. J is TRBJ2-6 and V is TRBV27; a weak D match, TRBD1 (5 bases). Germline V CDR1 and CDR2: MNHEY, SMNVEV (reference sequence). The CDR3 loop spans 15 amino acids. CDR3 in amino acids: CASSLSSSGAYVLTF. The CDR3 DNA reads TGTGCCAGCAGTTTATCCAGCTCTGGGGCCTACGTCCTGACTTTC.

Many counts were recorded for this clonotype. The chain is built from TRBV4-1 and TRBJ2-5; tentative D call: TRBD2 (5 bases). V lost 1 base and J 5 bases, leaving 20 bases between the germline ends. CDR3 length: 17 residues. Germline-derived CDR1 and CDR2 are MGHRA and YSYEKL. CDR3 protein: CASSQVSPRLIKETQYF. The CDR3 DNA sequence: TGCGCCAGCAGCCAAGTGTCCCCGAGACTAATCAAGGAGACCCAGTACTTC.

Written as DNA, the CDR3 is TGTGCCAGCAGTGAAGCGGGGACAGCGCTAGAGACCCAGTACTTC. Protein product: CASSEAGTALETQYF. The V gene is TRBV6-1, the J gene TRBJ2-5; 7 positions agree with TRBD1. Germline V gene sequence: CDR1 MNHNS, CDR2 SASEGT. The V segment lost 0 bases and the J segment 4 bases; nucleotides outside the gene matches: 5. This CDR3 spans 15 amino acids.

The rearrangement uses TRBV6-2 or TRBV6-3 and TRBJ2-5; 9 bases align to TRBD2. This CDR3 has 17 residues. The V gene's germline CDR1 is MNHEY and CDR2 SVGEGT. V trimming: 4 bases; J trimming: 4 bases; junction bases outside the gene matches: 13. CDR3 nucleotide sequence: TGTGCCAGCAGTTTAGGGTTTAGCGGGGGAGGTGGAGAGACCCAGTACTTC. Translated, it gives CASSLGFSGGGGETQYF.

Regarding this clonotype: A much larger clone lies a single base off, so this may be a read error. The CDR3 nucleotides read TGCGCCAGCAGCCAAGACCGGGGTCGAATAGTGTCTAATGAAAAACTGCTTTTT. This sequence encodes CASSQDRGRIVSNEKLLF. The V gene is TRBV4-1, the J gene TRBJ1-4; D not certain. Germline V CDR1 and CDR2: MGHRA, YSYEKL. The CDR3 is made up of 18 amino acids.

This clonotype came up many times. The chain carries TRBV29-1 and TRBJ2-2; a possible D gene is TRBD2 (6 bases). CDR1 is SQVTM and CDR2 is ANQGSEA in the germline V gene. The CDR3 runs to 14 residues. Between the trimmed V and J ends, which lost 4 bases and 5 bases, there was a span of 14 bases. CDR3 region: CSVVGGRRTGELFF. CDR3 nucleotides: TGCAGCGTTGTTGGGGGGAGAAGAACCGGGGAGCTGTTTTTT.

This clonotype was seen repeatedly, ten times or more. V and J are TRBV11-1 and TRBJ2-1; D is unresolved. Trimming stripped 1 base from V and 4 bases from J, with 11 bases between. Looked up from germline, CDR1 is SGHAT and CDR2 is FQDESV (reference sequence). This CDR3 region has 15 residues. CDR3 DNA sequence: TGTGCCAGCAGCTTAGGGCAGGCCCTGTACAATGAGCAGTTCTTC. Amino acid sequence: CASSLGQALYNEQFF.